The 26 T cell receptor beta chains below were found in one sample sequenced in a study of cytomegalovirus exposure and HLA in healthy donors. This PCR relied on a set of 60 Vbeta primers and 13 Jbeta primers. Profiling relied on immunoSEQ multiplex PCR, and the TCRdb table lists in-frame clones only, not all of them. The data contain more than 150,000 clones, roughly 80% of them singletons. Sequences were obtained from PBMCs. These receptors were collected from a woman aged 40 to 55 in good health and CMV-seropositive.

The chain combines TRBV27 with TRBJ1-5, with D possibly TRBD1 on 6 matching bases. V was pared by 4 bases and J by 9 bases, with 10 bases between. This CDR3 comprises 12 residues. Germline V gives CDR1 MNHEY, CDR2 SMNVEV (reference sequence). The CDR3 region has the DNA TGTGCCAGCAGTTCCCGGGACATGCCCCAGCATTTT. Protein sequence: CASSSRDMPQHF.

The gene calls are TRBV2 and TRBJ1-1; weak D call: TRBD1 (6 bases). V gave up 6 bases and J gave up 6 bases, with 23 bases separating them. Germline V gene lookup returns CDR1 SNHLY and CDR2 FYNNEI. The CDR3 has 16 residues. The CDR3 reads CASRGALQGRGAEAFF. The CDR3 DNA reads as TGTGCCAGCAGGGGAGCGTTACAGGGAAGAGGGGCTGAAGCTTTCTTT.

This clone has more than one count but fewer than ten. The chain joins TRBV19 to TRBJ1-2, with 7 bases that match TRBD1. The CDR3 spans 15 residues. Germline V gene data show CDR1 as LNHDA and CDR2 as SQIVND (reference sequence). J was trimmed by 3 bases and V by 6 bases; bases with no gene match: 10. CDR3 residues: CASRGTAPDYYGYTF. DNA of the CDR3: TGTGCCAGTAGGGGGACAGCCCCAGATTACTATGGCTACACCTTC. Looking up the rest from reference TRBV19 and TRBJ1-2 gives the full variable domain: DGGITQSPKYLFRKEGQNVTLSCEQNLNHDAMYWYRQDPGQGLRLIYYSQIVNDFQKGDIAEGYSVSREKKESFPLTVTSAQKNPTAFYLCASRGTAPDYYGYTFGSGTRLTVV.

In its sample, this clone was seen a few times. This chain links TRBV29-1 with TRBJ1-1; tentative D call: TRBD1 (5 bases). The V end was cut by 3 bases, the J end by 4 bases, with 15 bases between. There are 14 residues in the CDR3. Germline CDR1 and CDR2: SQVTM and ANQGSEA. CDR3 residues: CSVEPTAQLTEAFF. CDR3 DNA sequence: TGCAGCGTTGAGCCGACAGCGCAACTCACTGAAGCTTTCTTT. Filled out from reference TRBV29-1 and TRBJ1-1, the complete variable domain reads SAVISQKPSRDICQRGTSLTIQCQVDSQVTMMFWYRQQPGQSLTLIATANQGSEATYESGFVIDKFPISRPNLTFSTLTVSNMSPEDSSIYLCSVEPTAQLTEAFFGQGTRLTVV.

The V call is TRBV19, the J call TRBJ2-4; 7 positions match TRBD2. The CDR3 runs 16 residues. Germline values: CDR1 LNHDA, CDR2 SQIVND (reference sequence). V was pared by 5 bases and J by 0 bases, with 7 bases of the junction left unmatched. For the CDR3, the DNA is TGTGCCAGTAGTGACCCCACTAGCGTAGCCAAAAACATTCAGTACTTC. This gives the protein CASSDPTSVAKNIQYF.

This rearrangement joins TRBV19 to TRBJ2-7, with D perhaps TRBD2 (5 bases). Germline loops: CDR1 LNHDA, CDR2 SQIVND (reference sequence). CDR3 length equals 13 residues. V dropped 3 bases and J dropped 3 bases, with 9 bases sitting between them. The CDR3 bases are TGTGCCAGTAGTATCGGACTCAACTACGAGCAGTACTTC. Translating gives CASSIGLNYEQYF.

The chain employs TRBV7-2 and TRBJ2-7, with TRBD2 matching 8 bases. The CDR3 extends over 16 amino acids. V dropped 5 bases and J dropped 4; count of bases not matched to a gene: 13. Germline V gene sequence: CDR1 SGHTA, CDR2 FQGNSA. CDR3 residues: CASSPGGGRTRYEQYF. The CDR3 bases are TGTGCCAGCAGCCCTGGGGGCGGGAGGACCCGGTACGAGCAGTACTTC.

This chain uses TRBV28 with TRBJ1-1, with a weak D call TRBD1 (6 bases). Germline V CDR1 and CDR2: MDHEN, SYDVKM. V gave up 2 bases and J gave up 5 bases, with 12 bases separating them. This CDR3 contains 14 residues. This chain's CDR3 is CASSLGQGWTEAFF. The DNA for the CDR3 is TGTGCCAGCAGTTTAGGTCAGGGGTGGACTGAAGCTTTCTTT.

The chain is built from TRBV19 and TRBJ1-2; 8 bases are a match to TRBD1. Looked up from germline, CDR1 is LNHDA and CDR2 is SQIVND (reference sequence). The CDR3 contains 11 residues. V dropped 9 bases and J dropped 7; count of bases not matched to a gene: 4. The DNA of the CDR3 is TGTGCCAGCCGCAGGGGGCGTGGCTACACCTTC. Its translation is CASRRGRGYTF.

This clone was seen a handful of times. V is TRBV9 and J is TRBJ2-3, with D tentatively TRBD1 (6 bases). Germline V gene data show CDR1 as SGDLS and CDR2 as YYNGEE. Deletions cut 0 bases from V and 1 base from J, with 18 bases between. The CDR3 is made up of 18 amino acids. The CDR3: CASSVEDGGGWGTDTQYF. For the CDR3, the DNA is TGTGCCAGCAGCGTAGAAGATGGGGGCGGGTGGGGCACAGATACGCAGTATTTT.

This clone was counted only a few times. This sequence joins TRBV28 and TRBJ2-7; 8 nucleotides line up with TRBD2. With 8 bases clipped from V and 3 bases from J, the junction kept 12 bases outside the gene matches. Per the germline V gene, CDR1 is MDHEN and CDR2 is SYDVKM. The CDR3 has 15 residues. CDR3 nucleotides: TGTGCCAGCGTAACCCTCGGGGGGGAGAACTACGAGCAGTACTTC. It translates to CASVTLGGENYEQYF. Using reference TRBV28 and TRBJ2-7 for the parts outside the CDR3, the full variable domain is DVKVTQSSRYLVKRTGEKVFLECVQDMDHENMFWYRQDPGLGLRLIYFSYDVKMKEKGDIPEGYSVSREKKERFSLILESASTNQTSMYLCASVTLGGENYEQYFGPGTRLTVT.

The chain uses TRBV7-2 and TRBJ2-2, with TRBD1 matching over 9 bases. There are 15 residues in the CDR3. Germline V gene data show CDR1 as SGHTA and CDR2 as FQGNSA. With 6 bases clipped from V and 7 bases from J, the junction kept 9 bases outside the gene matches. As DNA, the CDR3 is TGTGCCAGCAGTTCCACAGGGGGCGCGGGCGGGGAGCTGTTTTTT. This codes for CASSSTGGAGGELFF.

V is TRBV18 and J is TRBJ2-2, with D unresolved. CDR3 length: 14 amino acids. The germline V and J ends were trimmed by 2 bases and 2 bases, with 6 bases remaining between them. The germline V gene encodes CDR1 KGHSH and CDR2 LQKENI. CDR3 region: CASSPYLNTGELFF. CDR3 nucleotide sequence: TGTGCCAGCTCACCATACCTAAACACCGGGGAGCTGTTTTTT.

DNA of the CDR3: TGTGCCAGCAGTTCACCGAGGATAAGGACAGGAGCCTCGAACACCGGGGAGCTGTTTTTT. Residues: CASSSPRIRTGASNTGELFF. V is TRBV28 and J is TRBJ2-2, with 7 bases fitting TRBD1. CDR3 length: 20 amino acids. With V trimmed by 4 bases and J by 0 bases, 17 bases remained unmatched. CDR1 is MDHEN, CDR2 SYDVKM, per germline.

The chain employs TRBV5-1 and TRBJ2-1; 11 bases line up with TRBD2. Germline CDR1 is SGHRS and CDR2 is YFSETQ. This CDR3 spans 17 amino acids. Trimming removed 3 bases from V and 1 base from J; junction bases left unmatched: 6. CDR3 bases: TGCGCCAGCAGCTACGGACTAGCGGGTTTGTCCTACAATGAGCAGTTCTTC. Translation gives CASSYGLAGLSYNEQFF.

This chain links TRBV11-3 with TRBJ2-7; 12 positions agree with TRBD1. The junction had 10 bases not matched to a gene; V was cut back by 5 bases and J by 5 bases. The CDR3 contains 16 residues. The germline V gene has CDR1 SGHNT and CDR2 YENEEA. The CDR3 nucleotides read TGTGCCAGCAGCCACGGGACAGGGGGCTTTGTGGACGAGCAGTACTTC. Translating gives CASSHGTGGFVDEQYF.

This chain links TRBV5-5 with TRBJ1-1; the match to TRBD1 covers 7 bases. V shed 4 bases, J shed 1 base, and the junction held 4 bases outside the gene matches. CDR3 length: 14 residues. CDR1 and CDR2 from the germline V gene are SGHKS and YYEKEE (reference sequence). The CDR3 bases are TGTGCCAGCAGCAACCGGGACAGGAACACTGAAGCTTTCTTT. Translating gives CASSNRDRNTEAFF.

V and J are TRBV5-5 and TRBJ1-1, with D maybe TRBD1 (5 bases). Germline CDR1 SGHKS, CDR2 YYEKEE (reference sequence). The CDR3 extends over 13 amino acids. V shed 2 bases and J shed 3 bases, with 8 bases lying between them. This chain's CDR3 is CASSLTGDTEAFF. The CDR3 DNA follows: TGTGCCAGCAGCTTAACAGGAGACACTGAAGCTTTCTTT.

In nucleotides, the CDR3 is TGTGCCAGCACTCCTGGACTAGCGGCCCCCTACGAGCAGTACTTC. Amino acid sequence: CASTPGLAAPYEQYF. The V and J genes are TRBV4-2 and TRBJ2-7; 10 bases are shared with TRBD2. Germline CDR1 and CDR2: LGHNA and YNFKEQ. CDR3 length equals 15 residues. J gave up 2 bases and V 7 bases, and 8 bases lay outside the gene matches.

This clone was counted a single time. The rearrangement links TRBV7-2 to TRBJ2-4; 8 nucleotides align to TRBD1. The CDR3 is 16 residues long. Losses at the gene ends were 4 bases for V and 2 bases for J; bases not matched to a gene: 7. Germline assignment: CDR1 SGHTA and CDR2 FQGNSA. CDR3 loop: CASSSQGALSKNIQYF. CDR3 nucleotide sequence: TGTGCCAGCAGCTCCCAGGGGGCGCTATCCAAAAACATTCAGTACTTC.

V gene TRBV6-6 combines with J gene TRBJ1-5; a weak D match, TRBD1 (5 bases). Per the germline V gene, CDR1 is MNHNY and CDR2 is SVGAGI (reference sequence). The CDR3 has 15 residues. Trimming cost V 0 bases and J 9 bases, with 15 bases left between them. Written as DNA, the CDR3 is TGTGCCAGCAGTTACTCGACAGCTAATGGTCGGCCCCAGCATTTT. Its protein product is CASSYSTANGRPQHF.

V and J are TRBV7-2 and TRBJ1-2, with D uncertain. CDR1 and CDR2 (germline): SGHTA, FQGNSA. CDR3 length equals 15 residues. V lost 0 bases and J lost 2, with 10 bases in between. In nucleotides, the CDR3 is TGTGCCAGCAGCTTAGCGTTGGCGGGGAACTATGGCTACACCTTC. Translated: CASSLALAGNYGYTF.

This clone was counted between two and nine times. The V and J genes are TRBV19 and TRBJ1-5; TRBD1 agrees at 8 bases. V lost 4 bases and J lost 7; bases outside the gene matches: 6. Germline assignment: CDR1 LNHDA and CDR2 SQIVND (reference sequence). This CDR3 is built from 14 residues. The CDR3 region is CASSTQGAGQPQHF. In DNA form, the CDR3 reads TGTGCCAGTAGTACTCAGGGGGCGGGCCAGCCCCAGCATTTT. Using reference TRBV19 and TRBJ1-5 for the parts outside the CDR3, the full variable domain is DGGITQSPKYLFRKEGQNVTLSCEQNLNHDAMYWYRQDPGQGLRLIYYSQIVNDFQKGDIAEGYSVSREKKESFPLTVTSAQKNPTAFYLCASSTQGAGQPQHFGDGTRLSIL.

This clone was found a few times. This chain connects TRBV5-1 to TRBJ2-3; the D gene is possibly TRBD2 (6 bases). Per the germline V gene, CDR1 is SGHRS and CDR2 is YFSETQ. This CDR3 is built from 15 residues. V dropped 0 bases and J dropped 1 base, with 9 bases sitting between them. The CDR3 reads CASSLAASGTDTQYF. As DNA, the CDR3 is TGCGCCAGCAGCTTGGCGGCTAGCGGCACAGATACGCAGTATTTT.

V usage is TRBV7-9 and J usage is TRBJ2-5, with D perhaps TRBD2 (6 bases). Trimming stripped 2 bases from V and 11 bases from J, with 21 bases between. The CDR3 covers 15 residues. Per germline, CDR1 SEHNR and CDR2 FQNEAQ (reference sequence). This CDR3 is CASSLMAGRAEEQYF. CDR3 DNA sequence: TGTGCCAGCAGCTTAATGGCGGGACGGGCAGAAGAGCAGTACTTC.

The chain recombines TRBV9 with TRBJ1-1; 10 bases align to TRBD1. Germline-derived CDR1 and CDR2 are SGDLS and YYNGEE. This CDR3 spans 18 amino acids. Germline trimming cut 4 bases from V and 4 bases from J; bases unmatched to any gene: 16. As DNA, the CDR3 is TGTGCCAGCAGCCAGCAGCCGGGACAGGGGATCGTGGGCACTGAAGCTTTCTTT. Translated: CASSQQPGQGIVGTEAFF.